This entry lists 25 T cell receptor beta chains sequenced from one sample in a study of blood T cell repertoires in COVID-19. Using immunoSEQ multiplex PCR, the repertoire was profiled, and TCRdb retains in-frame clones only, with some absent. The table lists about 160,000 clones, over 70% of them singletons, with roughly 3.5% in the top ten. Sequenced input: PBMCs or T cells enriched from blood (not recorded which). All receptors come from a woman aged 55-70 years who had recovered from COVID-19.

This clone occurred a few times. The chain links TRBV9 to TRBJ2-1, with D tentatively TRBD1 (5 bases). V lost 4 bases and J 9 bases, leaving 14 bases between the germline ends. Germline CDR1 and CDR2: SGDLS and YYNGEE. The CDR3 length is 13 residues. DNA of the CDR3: TGTGCCAGCAGCCTCGACAGTATAGGTGAGCAGTTCTTC. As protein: CASSLDSIGEQFF.

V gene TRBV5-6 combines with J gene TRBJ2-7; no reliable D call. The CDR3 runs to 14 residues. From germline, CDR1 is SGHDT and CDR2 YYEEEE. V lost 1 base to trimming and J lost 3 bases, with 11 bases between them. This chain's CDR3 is CASSLISTSYEQYF. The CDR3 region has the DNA TGTGCCAGCAGCTTGATCTCCACAAGCTACGAGCAGTACTTC.

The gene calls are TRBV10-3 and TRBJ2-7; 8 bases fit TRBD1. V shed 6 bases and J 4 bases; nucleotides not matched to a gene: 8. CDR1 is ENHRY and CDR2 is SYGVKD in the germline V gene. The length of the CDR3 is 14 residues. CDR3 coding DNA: TGTGCCATCAGGGACAGGGCGACTTCGTACGAGCAGTACTTC. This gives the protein CAIRDRATSYEQYF.

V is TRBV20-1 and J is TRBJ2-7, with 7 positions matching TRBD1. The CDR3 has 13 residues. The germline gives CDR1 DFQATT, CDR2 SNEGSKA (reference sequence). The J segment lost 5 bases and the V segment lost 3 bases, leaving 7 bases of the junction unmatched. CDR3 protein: CSASYRGGHEQYF. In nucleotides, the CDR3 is TGCAGTGCTAGTTACAGGGGTGGGCACGAGCAGTACTTC.

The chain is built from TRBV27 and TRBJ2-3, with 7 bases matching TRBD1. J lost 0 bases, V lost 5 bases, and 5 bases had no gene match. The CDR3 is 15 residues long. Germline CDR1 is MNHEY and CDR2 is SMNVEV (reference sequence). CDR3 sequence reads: CASSQGTASTDTQYF. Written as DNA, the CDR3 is TGTGCCAGCAGTCAGGGGACAGCTAGCACAGATACGCAGTATTTT.

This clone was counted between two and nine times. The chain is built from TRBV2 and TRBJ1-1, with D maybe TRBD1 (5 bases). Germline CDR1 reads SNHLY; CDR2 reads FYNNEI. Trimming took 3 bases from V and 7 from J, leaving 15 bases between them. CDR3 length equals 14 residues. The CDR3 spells CASSEDGARDEAFF. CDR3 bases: TGTGCCAGCAGTGAGGATGGGGCCAGGGATGAAGCTTTCTTT.

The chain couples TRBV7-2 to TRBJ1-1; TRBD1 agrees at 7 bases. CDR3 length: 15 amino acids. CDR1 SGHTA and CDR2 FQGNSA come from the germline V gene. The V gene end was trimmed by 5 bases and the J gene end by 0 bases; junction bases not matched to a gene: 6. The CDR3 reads CASSKATGMNTEAFF. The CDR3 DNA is TGTGCCAGCAGCAAAGCGACAGGGATGAACACTGAAGCTTTCTTT.

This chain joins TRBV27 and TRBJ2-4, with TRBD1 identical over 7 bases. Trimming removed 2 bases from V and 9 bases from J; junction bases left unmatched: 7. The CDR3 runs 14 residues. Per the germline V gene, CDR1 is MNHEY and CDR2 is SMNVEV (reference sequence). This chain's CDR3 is CASSLRQGSSIQYF. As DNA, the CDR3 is TGTGCCAGCAGTTTAAGACAGGGCTCAAGCATTCAGTACTTC.

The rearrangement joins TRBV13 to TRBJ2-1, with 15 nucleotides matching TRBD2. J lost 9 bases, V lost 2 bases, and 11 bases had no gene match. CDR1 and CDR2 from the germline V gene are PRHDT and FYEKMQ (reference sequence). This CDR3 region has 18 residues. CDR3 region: CASSLYPWTSGGAGEQFF. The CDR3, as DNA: TGTGCCAGCAGCTTATATCCCTGGACTAGCGGGGGGGCCGGTGAGCAGTTCTTC.

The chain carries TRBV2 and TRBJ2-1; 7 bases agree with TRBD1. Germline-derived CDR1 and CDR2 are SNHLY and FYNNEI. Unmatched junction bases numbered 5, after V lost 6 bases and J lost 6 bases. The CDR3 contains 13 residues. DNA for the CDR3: TGTGCCAGCAGCGAGACAGGGTTCAATGAGCAGTTCTTC. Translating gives CASSETGFNEQFF.

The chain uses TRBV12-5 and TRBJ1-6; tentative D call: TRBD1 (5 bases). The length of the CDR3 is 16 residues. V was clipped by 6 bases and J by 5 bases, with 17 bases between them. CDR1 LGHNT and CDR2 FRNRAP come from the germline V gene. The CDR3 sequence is CASGRRLADNNSPLHF. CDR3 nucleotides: TGTGCTAGTGGACGCCGGCTAGCGGACAATAATTCACCCCTCCACTTT.

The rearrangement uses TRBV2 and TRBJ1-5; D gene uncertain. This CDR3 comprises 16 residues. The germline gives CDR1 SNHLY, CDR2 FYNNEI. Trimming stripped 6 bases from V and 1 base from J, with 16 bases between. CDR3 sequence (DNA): TGTGCCAGCAGAATTCCAGGTGAAGGAAGCAATCAGCCCCAGCATTTT. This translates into CASRIPGEGSNQPQHF.

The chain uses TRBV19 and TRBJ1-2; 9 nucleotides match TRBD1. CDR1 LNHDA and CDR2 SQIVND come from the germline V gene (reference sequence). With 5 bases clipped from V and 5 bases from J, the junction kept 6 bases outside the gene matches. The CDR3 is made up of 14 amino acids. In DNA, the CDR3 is TGTGCCAGTAGTTCGGGACAGGGAGGTTATGGCTACACCTTC. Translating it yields CASSSGQGGYGYTF.

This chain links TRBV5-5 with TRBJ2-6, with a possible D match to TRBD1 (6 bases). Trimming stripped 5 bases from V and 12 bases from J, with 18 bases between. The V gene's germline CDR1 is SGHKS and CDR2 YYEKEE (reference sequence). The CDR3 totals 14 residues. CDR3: CASSLSQGYPVLTF. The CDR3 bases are TGTGCCAGCAGTCTATCACAGGGTTATCCCGTCCTGACTTTC.

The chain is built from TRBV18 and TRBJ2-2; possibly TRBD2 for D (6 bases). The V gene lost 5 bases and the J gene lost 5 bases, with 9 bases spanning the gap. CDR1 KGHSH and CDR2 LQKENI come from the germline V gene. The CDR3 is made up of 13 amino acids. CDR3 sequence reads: CASSFAGTGELFF. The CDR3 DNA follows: TGTGCCAGCTCATTTGCGGGAACCGGGGAGCTGTTTTTT.

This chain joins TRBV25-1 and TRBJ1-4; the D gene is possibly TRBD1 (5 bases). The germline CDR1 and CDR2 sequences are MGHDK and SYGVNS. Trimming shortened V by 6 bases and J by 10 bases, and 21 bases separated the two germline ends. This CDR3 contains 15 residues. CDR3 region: CASRGPAGSLGKLFF. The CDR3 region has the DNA TGTGCCAGCAGGGGGCCGGCTGGCAGCCTGGGAAAACTGTTTTTT.

CDR3 sequence (DNA): TGCGCCAGCAGCCCGGACTCGAGCTCCTACGAGCAGTACTTC. Its translation: CASSPDSSSYEQYF. This chain connects TRBV4-1 to TRBJ2-7; D possibly corresponds to TRBD2 (5 bases). The germline gives CDR1 MGHRA, CDR2 YSYEKL. This CDR3 has 14 amino acids. V lost 4 bases to trimming and J lost 0 bases, with 10 bases between them.

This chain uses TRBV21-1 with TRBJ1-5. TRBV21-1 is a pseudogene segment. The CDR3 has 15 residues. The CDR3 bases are TGTGCCAGCAGCACGGCGGGGCAGGTCGATCAGCCCCAGCATTTT. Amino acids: CASSTAGQVDQPQHF.

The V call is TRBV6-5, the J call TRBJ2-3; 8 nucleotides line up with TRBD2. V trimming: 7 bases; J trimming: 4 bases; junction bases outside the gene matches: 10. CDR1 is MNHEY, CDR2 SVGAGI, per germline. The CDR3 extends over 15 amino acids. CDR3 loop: CASTKGTSPSDTQYF. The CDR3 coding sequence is TGTGCCAGCACCAAAGGGACTAGTCCTTCAGATACGCAGTATTTT.

The CDR3 loop reads CASRPAGDTDTQYF. Here the CDR3 DNA reads TGTGCCAGCAGACCAGCCGGGGACACAGATACGCAGTATTTT. The chain has TRBV6-5 and TRBJ2-3, with D possibly matching TRBD2 (5 bases). The CDR3 runs to 14 residues. Trimming removed 6 bases at V and 2 bases at J, with 12 bases between. Germline CDR1 and CDR2: MNHEY and SVGAGI.

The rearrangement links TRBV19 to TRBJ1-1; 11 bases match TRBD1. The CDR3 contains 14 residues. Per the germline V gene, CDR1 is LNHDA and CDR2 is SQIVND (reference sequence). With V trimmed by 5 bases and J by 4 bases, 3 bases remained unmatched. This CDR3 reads CASSSGTGGTEAFF. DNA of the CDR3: TGTGCCAGTAGTTCGGGGACAGGGGGCACTGAAGCTTTCTTT. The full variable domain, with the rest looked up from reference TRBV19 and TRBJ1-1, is DGGITQSPKYLFRKEGQNVTLSCEQNLNHDAMYWYRQDPGQGLRLIYYSQIVNDFQKGDIAEGYSVSREKKESFPLTVTSAQKNPTAFYLCASSSGTGGTEAFFGQGTRLTVV.

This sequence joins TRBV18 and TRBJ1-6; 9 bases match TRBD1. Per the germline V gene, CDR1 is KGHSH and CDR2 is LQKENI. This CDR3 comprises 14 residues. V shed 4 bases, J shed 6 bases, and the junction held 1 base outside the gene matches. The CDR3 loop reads CASSLTGGNSPLHF. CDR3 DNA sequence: TGTGCCAGCTCACTGACAGGGGGTAATTCACCCCTCCACTTT.

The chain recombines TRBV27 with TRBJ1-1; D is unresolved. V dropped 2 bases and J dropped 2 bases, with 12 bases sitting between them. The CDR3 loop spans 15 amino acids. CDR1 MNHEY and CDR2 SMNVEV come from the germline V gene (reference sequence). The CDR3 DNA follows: TGTGCCAGCAGTTTAACAAGACACCCCAACACTGAAGCTTTCTTT. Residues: CASSLTRHPNTEAFF.

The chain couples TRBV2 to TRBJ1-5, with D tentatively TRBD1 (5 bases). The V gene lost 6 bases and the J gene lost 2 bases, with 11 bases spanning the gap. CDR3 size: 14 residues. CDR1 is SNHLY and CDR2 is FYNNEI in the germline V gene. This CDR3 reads CASSVTGGNQPQHF. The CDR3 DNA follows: TGTGCCAGCAGCGTTACAGGCGGCAATCAGCCCCAGCATTTT.

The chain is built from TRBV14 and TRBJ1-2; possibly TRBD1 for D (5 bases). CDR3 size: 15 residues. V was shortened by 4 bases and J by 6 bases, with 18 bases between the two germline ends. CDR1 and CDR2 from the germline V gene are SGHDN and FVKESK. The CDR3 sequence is CASSPRRGSLNGYTF. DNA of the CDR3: TGTGCCAGCAGCCCTAGAAGGGGCAGCTTGAATGGCTACACCTTC. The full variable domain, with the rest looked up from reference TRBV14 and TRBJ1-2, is EAGVTQFPSHSVIEKGQTVTLRCDPISGHDNLYWYRRVMGKEIKFLLHFVKESKQDESGMPNNRFLAERTGGTYSTLKVQPAELEDSGVYFCASSPRRGSLNGYTFGSGTRLTVV.